The text below deals with one T cell receptor beta chain. What it binds is not known. Time point denoted: newly diagnosed GD, antithyroid drugs for less than 3 months. After RNA was extracted from PBMCs, the TCR library was made from it. V was clipped by 0 bases and J by 6 bases; unmatched bases: 13. The CDR3 is 17 amino acids. Germline CDR1 reads DFQATT; CDR2 reads SNEGSKA (reference sequence). Both iRepertoire HTBI primers and Arm-PCR of CDR3 regions were used to build the TCR beta libraries. MiXCR, run by TCRdb on the multiplex PCR reads, gives a single entry per CDR3 protein. The sample consists of 420,000 or so distinct CDR3 sequences, about 16% of them appearing once. The data stem from a study of regulatory T cells in long-lasting Graves disease. Findings of the study overall: Segments TRBV28, TRBJ1-2 and TRBJ2-5 showed preferential usage in persistent disease.

The same sample was also studied in work on T cells in Graves' hyperthyroidism and ophthalmopathy. That study adds: Most thyroid clonotypes expanded above 0.001 appeared in blood too.

V is TRBV20-1 and J is TRBJ2-1; 8 bases match TRBD2. This TCR derives from a woman between 18 and 29 years old with Graves disease. Sequenced here: peripheral blood mononuclear cells (PBMCs), sampled at new diagnosis, from a patient treated with antithyroid drugs. The CDR3 reads CSARDYSTTSGLNEQFF. The CDR3 bases are TGCAGTGCTAGAGATTATTCCACAACTAGCGGACTCAATGAGCAGTTCTTC.